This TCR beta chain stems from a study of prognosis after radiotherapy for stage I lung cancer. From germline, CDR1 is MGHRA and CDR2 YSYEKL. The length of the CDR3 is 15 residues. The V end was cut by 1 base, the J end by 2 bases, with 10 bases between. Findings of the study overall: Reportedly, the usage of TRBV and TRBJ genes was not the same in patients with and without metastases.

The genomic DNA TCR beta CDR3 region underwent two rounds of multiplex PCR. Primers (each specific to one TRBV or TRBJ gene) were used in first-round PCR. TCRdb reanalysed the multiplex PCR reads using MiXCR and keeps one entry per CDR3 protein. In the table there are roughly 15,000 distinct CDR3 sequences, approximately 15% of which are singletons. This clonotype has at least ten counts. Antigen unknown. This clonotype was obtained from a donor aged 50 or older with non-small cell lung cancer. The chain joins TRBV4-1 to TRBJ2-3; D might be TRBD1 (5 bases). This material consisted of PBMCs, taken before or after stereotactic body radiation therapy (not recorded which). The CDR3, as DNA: TGCGCCAGCAGCCAAGTACAGGAAGTCACAGATACGCAGTATTTT. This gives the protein CASSQVQEVTDTQYF.